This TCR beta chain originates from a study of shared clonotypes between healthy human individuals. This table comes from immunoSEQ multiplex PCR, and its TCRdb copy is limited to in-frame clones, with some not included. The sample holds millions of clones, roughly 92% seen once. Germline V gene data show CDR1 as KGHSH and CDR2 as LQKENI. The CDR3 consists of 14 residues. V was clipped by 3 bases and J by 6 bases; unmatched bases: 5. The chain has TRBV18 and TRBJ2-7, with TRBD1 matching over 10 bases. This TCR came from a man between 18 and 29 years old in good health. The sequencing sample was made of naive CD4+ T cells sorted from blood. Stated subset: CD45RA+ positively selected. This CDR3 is CASSPGQGETEQYF. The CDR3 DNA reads TGTGCCAGCTCACCCGGACAGGGGGAAACCGAGCAGTACTTC. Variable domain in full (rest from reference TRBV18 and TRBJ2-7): NAGVMQNPRHLVRRRGQEARLRCSPMKGHSHVYWYRQLPEEGLKFMVYLQKENIIDESGMPKERFSAEFPKEGPSILRIQQVVRGDSAAYFCASSPGQGETEQYFGPGTRLTVT.